Following are 19 T cell receptor beta chains from one sample sequenced in a study of blood T cell repertoires in COVID-19. Method: immunoSEQ multiplex PCR; TCRdb's copy keeps in-frame clones and lacks some. The sample records under 250,000 clones, roughly 84% being singletons. The sequencing input was peripheral blood. The receptors originated from an elderly woman with acute or convalescent COVID-19.

The chain employs TRBV9 and TRBJ2-7; 9 nucleotides align to TRBD1. Trimming removed 4 bases from V and 3 bases from J; junction bases left unmatched: 5. CDR3 size: 14 residues. Germline V lookup: CDR1 SGDLS, CDR2 YYNGEE. CDR3 sequence: CASSTGQGNYEQYF. The CDR3 coding sequence is TGTGCCAGCAGCACCGGACAGGGGAACTACGAGCAGTACTTC.

The V gene is TRBV18, the J gene TRBJ2-1; D remains ambiguous. Germline lookup yields CDR1 KGHSH and CDR2 LQKENI. The V end lost 5 bases, the J end lost 4 bases, and 12 bases lay between the germline ends. The CDR3 has 14 amino acids. This chain's CDR3 is CASSSLVSYNEQFF. In nucleotides, the CDR3 is TGTGCCAGCTCATCGCTAGTGAGTTACAATGAGCAGTTCTTC.

V is TRBV10-2 and J is TRBJ1-2, with 7 positions matching TRBD1. Per the germline V gene, CDR1 is WSHSY and CDR2 is SAAADI. There are 15 residues in the CDR3. V shed 1 base and J 2 bases; nucleotides not matched to a gene: 4. The chain's CDR3 is CASSEYLTGNYGYTF. In nucleotides, the CDR3 is TGCGCCAGCAGTGAGTACCTGACAGGGAACTATGGCTACACCTTC.

This chain uses TRBV11-2 with TRBJ2-3, with 9 nucleotides matching TRBD2. V shed 6 bases and J 2 bases; nucleotides not matched to a gene: 6. The V gene's germline CDR1 is SGHAT and CDR2 FQNNGV. This CDR3 is built from 15 residues. In DNA form, the CDR3 reads TGTGCCAGCAGTTTTAGCGGGGGATACACAGATACGCAGTATTTT. Amino acid sequence: CASSFSGGYTDTQYF.

The chain carries TRBV7-2 and TRBJ1-5; possibly TRBD1 for D (5 bases). There are 14 residues in the CDR3. V lost 5 bases, J lost 7 bases, and 15 bases lay in between. Germline CDR1 is SGHTA and CDR2 is FQGNSA. CDR3 nucleotides: TGTGCCAGCAGCCTCAGAGGGCGGGGGCAGCCCCAGCATTTT. Protein: CASSLRGRGQPQHF. Filled out from reference TRBV7-2 and TRBJ1-5, the complete variable domain reads GAGVSQSPSNKVTEKGKDVELRCDPISGHTALYWYRQSLGQGLEFLIYFQGNSAPDKSGLPSDRFSAERTGGSVSTLTIQRTQQEDSAVYLCASSLRGRGQPQHFGDGTRLSIL.

V and J are TRBV28 and TRBJ1-2; 7 positions agree with TRBD1. Trimming cost V 4 bases and J 8 bases; bases outside gene matches: 16. Germline CDR1 MDHEN, CDR2 SYDVKM. The CDR3 has 16 amino acids. The CDR3 nucleotides read TGTGCCAGCAGTTCGCCGGGACAGACCCCTTATGGAGGCTACACCTTC. It specifies CASSSPGQTPYGGYTF.

The chain carries TRBV4-1 and TRBJ1-2; 11 bases line up with TRBD1. With 4 bases clipped from V and 8 bases from J, the junction kept 12 bases outside the gene matches. CDR1 is MGHRA and CDR2 is YSYEKL in the germline V gene. The CDR3 sequence is 16 residues long. CDR3 protein: CASSLGQGAAGSGYTF. The CDR3 region has the DNA TGCGCCAGCAGCCTCGGACAGGGGGCTGCGGGTTCCGGCTACACCTTC.

The V gene is TRBV7-9, the J gene TRBJ1-2, with TRBD1 matching over 7 bases. V trimming: 5 bases; J trimming: 2 bases; junction bases outside the gene matches: 2. CDR1 is SEHNR, CDR2 FQNEAQ, per germline (reference sequence). This CDR3 region has 13 residues. The CDR3 DNA is TGTGCCAGCAGCGGACAGGCGAACTATGGCTACACCTTC. Protein: CASSGQANYGYTF.

The V gene is TRBV5-1, the J gene TRBJ2-1; 7 bases map to TRBD2. J gave up 3 bases and V 4 bases, and 10 bases lay outside the gene matches. CDR3 length equals 16 residues. Germline CDR1 SGHRS, CDR2 YFSETQ. The CDR3 here is CASSRGPPGGYNEQFF. CDR3 nucleotide sequence: TGCGCCAGCAGCAGGGGACCGCCGGGGGGCTACAATGAGCAGTTCTTC.

The chain joins TRBV5-1 to TRBJ2-5, with D possibly matching TRBD2 (7 bases). The V and J ends lost 1 base and 5 bases respectively, with 15 bases between them. The germline V gene encodes CDR1 SGHRS and CDR2 YFSETQ. This CDR3 is 15 amino acids long. Here the CDR3 reads CASSLLGGPWETQYF. The CDR3 DNA follows: TGCGCCAGCAGCTTGTTGGGGGGGCCTTGGGAGACCCAGTACTTC.

The chain carries TRBV13 and TRBJ1-2; D is possibly TRBD1 (6 bases). V was pared by 4 bases and J by 5 bases, with 20 bases between. The CDR3 is 16 residues long. The germline CDR1 and CDR2 sequences are PRHDT and FYEKMQ (reference sequence). The CDR3 is CASSSPSGQGWYGYTF. CDR3 in DNA: TGTGCCAGCAGCTCTCCCTCGGGGCAGGGGTGGTATGGCTACACCTTC.

The chain joins TRBV21-1 to TRBJ2-7; the table's TRBD1 call for D was not verified on the DNA. TRBV21-1 is tagged as a pseudogene. The CDR3 has 20 residues. The CDR3 loop reads CASTSGTGGECPSNNYEQYF. The CDR3 DNA is TGTGCCAGCACCTCCGGGACAGGGGGCGAGTGCCCCTCAAACAACTACGAGCAGTACTTC.

The V call is TRBV11-3, the J call TRBJ2-2; maybe TRBD1 (5 bases). CDR3 size: 16 residues. The V end lost 3 bases, the J end lost 3 bases, and 14 bases lay between the germline ends. Germline CDR1 reads SGHNT; CDR2 reads YENEEA. The CDR3 is CASSFQGHADTGELFF. The CDR3 nucleotides are TGTGCCAGCAGCTTCCAAGGACACGCGGACACCGGGGAGCTGTTTTTT.

This chain joins TRBV7-8 and TRBJ1-4; perhaps TRBD1 as D (6 bases). The CDR3 sequence is 16 residues long. V lost 3 bases, J lost 7 bases, and 18 bases lay in between. The germline V gene encodes CDR1 SGHVS and CDR2 FQNEAQ. CDR3 DNA sequence: TGTGCCAGCAGCTTTGGGGGGGCGGGAATCGGTGAAAAACTGTTTTTT. It is translated as CASSFGGAGIGEKLFF.

The chain recombines TRBV7-2 with TRBJ2-5; TRBD2 might be the D (7 bases). Germline values: CDR1 SGHTA, CDR2 FQGNSA. There are 15 residues in the CDR3. Trimming cost V 1 base and J 4 bases, with 13 bases left between them. The CDR3 sequence: CASSLGGGGVETQYF. CDR3 coding DNA: TGTGCCAGCAGCTTAGGAGGGGGGGGAGTAGAGACCCAGTACTTC.

The rearrangement links TRBV7-9 to TRBJ2-3; 10 bases line up with TRBD2. The CDR3 is 16 amino acids. Looked up from germline, CDR1 is SEHNR and CDR2 is FQNEAQ (reference sequence). V trimming: 5 bases; J trimming: 5 bases; junction bases outside the gene matches: 10. The CDR3 nucleotides are TGTGCCAGCAGCCCTCAAAGCGGGGGGGCCGAAGATACGCAGTATTTT. It yields the protein CASSPQSGGAEDTQYF.

This chain joins TRBV2 and TRBJ1-1; D is possibly TRBD1 (5 bases). Trimming stripped 4 bases from V and 5 bases from J, with 11 bases between. Looked up from germline, CDR1 is SNHLY and CDR2 is FYNNEI. The CDR3 runs 13 residues. The CDR3 DNA sequence: TGTGCCAGCAGTGCCCAGGCAGGGACTGAAGCTTTCTTT. This gives the protein CASSAQAGTEAFF.

The chain is built from TRBV24-1 and TRBJ2-2, with 8 bases aligning to TRBD1. CDR1 and CDR2 from the germline V gene are KGHDR and SFDVKD. CDR3 length: 15 amino acids. V was pared by 4 bases and J by 6 bases, with 6 bases of the junction left unmatched. CDR3 sequence reads: CATSDARTGSGELFF. Written as DNA, the CDR3 is TGTGCCACCAGTGACGCGAGGACAGGGTCCGGGGAGCTGTTTTTT.

The chain employs TRBV29-1 and TRBJ2-2; 10 bases agree with TRBD2. CDR1 SQVTM and CDR2 ANQGSEA come from the germline V gene. The CDR3 is 16 amino acids. V lost 4 bases to trimming and J lost 7 bases; unmatched junction nucleotides: 12. The CDR3 DNA is TGCAGCGTTGCACTAGCGGGGTCCCCGAGGGTCGGGGAGCTGTTTTTT. Protein product: CSVALAGSPRVGELFF.